This record covers a single TCR beta chain. What antigen it recognizes has not been identified. No clone much larger than this one lies a single base away; base qualities are absent. To demonstrate the VDJtools post-analysis software, the study profiled TCR beta repertoires from the peripheral blood of about 13 young patients with multiple sclerosis. Multiple sclerosis patients were children and adolescents aged about 6 to 16 years. The source of the sample is a study of post-analysis software for immune sequencing data (dated by TCRdb to between 2015 and 2017). Notes on the research overall: Relapsing-remitting, secondary progressive and progressive-relapsing multiple sclerosis were recorded as disease courses, and subtype annotation was lacking for some patients. A subset of samples was prepared in parallel using single-end sample barcoding, then pooled and co-amplified after Illumina adapter ligation. The patient repertoires were compared against approximately eleven previously published healthy control repertoires obtained from donors aged 6 to 25 years. What the authors observed across the whole study: Significantly higher frequencies in patients than in controls were found for five or six TRBV segments, including TRBV5-6, TRBV5-1 and TRBV20-1. Strong co-clustering of samples prepared in the same batch was shown by direct clustering with F measure, prompting a batch-effect correction. The control group was slightly older than the multiple sclerosis patient group. Significantly lower normalized Chao1 diversity was found in multiple sclerosis patients than in controls, suggesting substantial peripheral T-cell clonal expansion.

The CDR3 numbers 15 residues from cysteine through phenylalanine. The CDR3 DNA has 45 bases and is translated from base 1. The protocol used for the library was PCR. The sequencing machine was an Illumina HiSeq 2500. To reduce PCR and sequencing biases, unique molecular identifiers were incorporated into the TCR beta cDNA libraries. Some 500,000 cDNA molecules were obtained per 1 to 10 million input T cells, so each molecule approximated one T cell. Patient libraries were prepared and sequenced with the same protocol used for the earlier healthy control dataset. Samples belonging to the same batch were prepared together, multiplexed and sequenced on a shared HiSeq lane. The study's own analysis went as follows. MIGEC handled the raw barcoded reads, throwing out single-read molecular identifier groups before consensus assembly and CDR3 extraction. Clonotype tables were post-analysed with VDJtools, normalizing diversity by down-sampling all datasets to the smallest sample size. To correct batch-related cross-sample contamination, repertoire overlap clustering matched CDR3 amino acid sequences but not nucleotide sequences. TCRdb reprocessed the public reads (quality trimming at Q25 with fastp, clone calling with MiXCR) and kept in-frame beta chains. Rows are unified per CDR3 protein, each entry keeping the most common DNA and genes. TCRdb's processing, not the authors', yielded these V and J calls. Here the sample has 750,000 to 950,000 distinct CDR3 sequences; roughly 50% occur a single time. Approximately 4.5% of the sample is in the top ten clones.

The specimen was blood. The receptor comes from a girl under 18 with multiple sclerosis. The chain links TRBV12-3 or TRBV12-4 with TRBJ2-4, with TRBD2 identical over 10 junction bases. Judging by the DNA end, TRBJ2-7 fits better; the J call may be wrong. The CDR3 region: CASSRAAGGPHEQYF. Here is the DNA: TGTGCCAGCAGTCGGGCAGCGGGAGGGCCCCACGAGCAGTACTTC.